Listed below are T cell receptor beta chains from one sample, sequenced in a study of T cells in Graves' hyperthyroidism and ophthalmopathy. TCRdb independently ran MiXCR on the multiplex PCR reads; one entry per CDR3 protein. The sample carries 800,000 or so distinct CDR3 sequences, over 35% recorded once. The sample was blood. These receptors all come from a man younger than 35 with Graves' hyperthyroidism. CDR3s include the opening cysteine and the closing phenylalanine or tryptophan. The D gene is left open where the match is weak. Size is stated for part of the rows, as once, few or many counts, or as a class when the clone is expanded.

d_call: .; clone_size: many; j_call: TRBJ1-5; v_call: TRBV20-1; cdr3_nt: TGCAGTGCTACCCGGGGGGCAGGGGATCAGCCCCAGCATTTT; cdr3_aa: CSATRGAGDQPQHF
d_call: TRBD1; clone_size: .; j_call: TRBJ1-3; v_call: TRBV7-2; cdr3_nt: TGTGCCAGCAGCTTAGAAGGGGGCCCCGGAAACACCATATATTTT; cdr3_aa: CASSLEGGPGNTIYF
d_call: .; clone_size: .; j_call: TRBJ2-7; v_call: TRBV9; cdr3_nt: TGTGCCAGCAGTTACTCGGGGGACCACGAGCAGTACTTC; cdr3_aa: CASSYSGDHEQYF
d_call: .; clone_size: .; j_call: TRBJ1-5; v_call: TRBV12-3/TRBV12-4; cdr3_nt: TGTGCCAGCAGTTCCGGGGGCTACGAGCATTTT; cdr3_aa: CASSSGGYEHF
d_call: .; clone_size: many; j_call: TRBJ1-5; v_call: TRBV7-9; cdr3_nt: TGTGCCAGCAGTTTACAGGGCTATCAGCCCCAGCATTTT; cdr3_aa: CASSLQGYQPQHF
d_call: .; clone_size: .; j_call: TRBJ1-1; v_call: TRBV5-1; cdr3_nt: TGCGCCAGCAGCTTGTGGGGCTTGGAGGTTCCGTACGCTGAAGCTTTCTTT; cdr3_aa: CASSLWGLEVPYAEAFF
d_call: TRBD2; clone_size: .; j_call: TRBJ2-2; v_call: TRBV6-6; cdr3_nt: TGTGCCACGCTAGGACTAGTGGGGGAGGCCGGGGAGCTGTTTTTT; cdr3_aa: CATLGLVGEAGELFF
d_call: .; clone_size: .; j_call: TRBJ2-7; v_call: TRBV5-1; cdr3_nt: TGCGCCAGCAGCTTGGCCGGACAGTGGGGTTATACCTACGAGCAGTACTTC; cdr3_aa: CASSLAGQWGYTYEQYF
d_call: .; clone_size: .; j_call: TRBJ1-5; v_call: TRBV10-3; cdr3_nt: TGTGCCATCAGCCTAGCGGGGGGGCAAGGCAATCAGCCCCAGCATTTT; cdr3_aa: CAISLAGGQGNQPQHF
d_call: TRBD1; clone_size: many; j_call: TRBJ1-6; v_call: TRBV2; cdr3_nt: TGTGCCAGCAGTCGGACAGGGCAGAATTCACCCCTCCACTTT; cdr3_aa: CASSRTGQNSPLHF
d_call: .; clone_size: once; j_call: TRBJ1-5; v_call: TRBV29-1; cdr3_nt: TGCAGCGTTGAGGGGGGAGGAGAGACCCAGCATTTT; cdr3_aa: CSVEGGGETQHF
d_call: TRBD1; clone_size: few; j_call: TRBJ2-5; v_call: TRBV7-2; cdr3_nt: TGTGCCAGCAGCTTAGGGGTAGGGGGCGAGACCCAGTACTTC; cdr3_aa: CASSLGVGGETQYF
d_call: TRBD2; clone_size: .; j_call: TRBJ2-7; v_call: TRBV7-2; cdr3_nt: TGTGCCAGCAGCTCAAATAGCGGGAGGGCCTACGAGCAGTACTTC; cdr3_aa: CASSSNSGRAYEQYF
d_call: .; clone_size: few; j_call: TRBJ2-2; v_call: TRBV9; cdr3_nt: TGTGCCAGCAGCGTAGCTCCGAGTGCCGGGGAGCTGTTTTTT; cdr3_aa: CASSVAPSAGELFF
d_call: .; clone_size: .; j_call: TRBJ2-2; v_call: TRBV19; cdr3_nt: TGTGCCAGTAGAGCCTGGGCCGGGGAGCTGTTTTTT; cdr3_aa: CASRAWAGELFF